The rows below give T cell receptor beta chains drawn from one sample of a study of T cell responses to AZD1222 COVID-19 vaccine. The data were produced by immunoSEQ multiplex PCR, yet TCRdb's version contains in-frame clones alone and is incomplete. The table includes just over 95,000 clones, 70% to 90% detected once. Sequenced here: peripheral blood, sampled on day 0 of AZD1222 vaccination. The receptors here all came from an adult in good health. Each CDR3 is given with its conserved first and last residue. A D gene is named only where the DNA matches it firmly. Only part of the rows carry a size: once, few, many, or a class if the clone is expanded.

J	V	size	length	D	DNA	CDR3
TRBJ1-4	TRBV6-4	NA	14	NA	TGTGCCAGCAGTACCGAAGGGGGGAGTGAAAAACTGTTTTTT	CASSTEGGSEKLFF
TRBJ1-4	TRBV19	NA	17	TRBD1	TGTGCCAGTAGTCCGACCATACAGGGGGCGACTAATGAAAAACTGTTTTTT	CASSPTIQGATNEKLFF
TRBJ2-2	TRBV5-6	NA	16	TRBD1	TGTGCCAGCAGCTCCCGGGACAGGGGGCCCACCGGGGAGCTGTTTTTT	CASSSRDRGPTGELFF
TRBJ2-7	TRBV2	NA	14	TRBD2	TGTGCCAGCAGGGGGACTAGCGGGGGTTACGAGCAGTACTTC	CASRGTSGGYEQYF
TRBJ1-2	TRBV4-3	NA	15	NA	TGCGCCAGCAGCCAAGATTACCGGGGAGGGGGTAGCTACACCTTC	CASSQDYRGGGSYTF
TRBJ1-1	TRBV28	NA	14	NA	TGTGCCAGCAGTTTAGGACGGCAGATCCGTGAAGCTTTCTTT	CASSLGRQIREAFF
TRBJ2-3	TRBV11-2	NA	12	NA	TGTGCCAGCAGCTTAGACTCAGATACGCAGTATTTT	CASSLDSDTQYF
TRBJ1-5	TRBV5-1	NA	16	TRBD1	TGCGCCAGCAGCTTGGACCCCGGGACAGGGGTTCAGCCCCAGCATTTT	CASSLDPGTGVQPQHF
TRBJ2-3	TRBV12-5	NA	15	TRBD1	TGTGCTAGTGGGGGGACAGGGGGCCGAACAGATACGCAGTATTTT	CASGGTGGRTDTQYF
TRBJ2-7	TRBV5-5	NA	13	TRBD1	TGTGCCAGCAGCTCCCCGGACAGGGACGAGCAGTACTTC	CASSSPDRDEQYF
TRBJ2-1	TRBV6-4	NA	15	TRBD1	TGTGCCAGCAGTCAGATGGGACAGGGGGCCGATGAGCAGTTCTTC	CASSQMGQGADEQFF
TRBJ1-3	TRBV19	NA	14	NA	TGTGCCAGTGGGAGGGCCAGCTCTGGAAACACCATATATTTT	CASGRASSGNTIYF
TRBJ1-1	TRBV28	NA	14	TRBD1	TGTGCCAGCAGTCCAACCGGGGCAGGGGGTGAAGCTTTCTTT	CASSPTGAGGEAFF
TRBJ1-5	TRBV10-2	NA	13	NA	TGCGCCAGCAGTGAGGGTCCTAATCAGCCCCAGCATTTT	CASSEGPNQPQHF
TRBJ1-1	TRBV4-1	NA	14	NA	TGCGCCAGCAGCCTACGGGACATCAACACTGAAGCTTTCTTT	CASSLRDINTEAFF
TRBJ2-3	TRBV11-2	NA	15	NA	TGTGCCAGCAGCTTAGGGGGACGCAGCACAGATACGCAGTATTTT	CASSLGGRSTDTQYF
TRBJ1-5	TRBV6-2/TRBV6-3	NA	16	TRBD1	TGTGCCAGCAGCCCAATAAACAGGGGGCGGCATCAGCCCCAGCATTTT	CASSPINRGRHQPQHF
TRBJ1-2	TRBV4-3	NA	15	NA	TGCGCCAGCAGCCAGGTTGGAGCGTTGGCCTATGGCTACACCTTC	CASSQVGALAYGYTF
TRBJ2-5	TRBV3-1/TRBV3-2	NA	18	TRBD2	TGTGCCAGCAGCCAAAGAAGGGGTAGCGGGGGCCCGTCTCGGACCCAGTACTTC	CASSQRRGSGGPSRTQYF
TRBJ2-4	TRBV2	NA	17	TRBD2	TGTGCCAGCAGACGCGGACTAGCGGGGGGGGCCAAAAACATTCAGTACTTC	CASRRGLAGGAKNIQYF
TRBJ2-7	TRBV5-1	few	12	NA	TGCGCCACCTCGGACAGTTCCTACGAGCAGTACTTC	CATSDSSYEQYF
TRBJ1-5	TRBV6-5	NA	13	NA	TGTGCCAGCAGTTACGGTGCCGGCTCGCCCCAGCATTTT	CASSYGAGSPQHF
TRBJ1-2	TRBV3-1/TRBV3-2	NA	13	NA	TGTGCCAGCAGCCAAAAATCGGGCATAAAACACACCTTC	CASSQKSGIKHTF
TRBJ1-1	TRBV12-3/TRBV12-4	NA	12	NA	TGTGCCAGCAGTTTTTGGGGCACTGAAGCTTTCTTT	CASSFWGTEAFF